This is a list of T cell receptor beta chains from one sample in a study of CD8 T cells in Susac syndrome. TCRdb re-called the immunoSEQ multiplex PCR reads with MiXCR, one entry per CDR3 protein. Seen here are roughly 110,000 distinct CDR3 sequences, roughly 94% observed once, and the top ten hold approximately 0.41%. Sequencing input: CD8+ T cells from PBMCs. The origin of the receptors is a human donor with Susac syndrome. The CDR3 runs from the conserved cysteine through the conserved F or W. Fields, in order: J gene, V gene, D gene, clone size, CDR3 DNA, CDR3 protein. D genes are given only for firm matches. Clone size is stated in some rows and not others, as once, few, many or a class when expanded.

J gene: TRBJ2-7
V gene: TRBV12-3/TRBV12-4
D gene: -
clone size: -
CDR3 DNA: TGTGCCAGCAGTCCACAGGGACTCGAGCAGTACTTC
CDR3 protein: CASSPQGLEQYF

J gene: TRBJ2-7
V gene: TRBV7-3
D gene: -
clone size: -
CDR3 DNA: TGTGCCAGCAGCCCGGGACTGGGCCTCGAGCAGTACTTC
CDR3 protein: CASSPGLGLEQYF

J gene: TRBJ2-5
V gene: TRBV9
D gene: TRBD2
clone size: -
CDR3 DNA: TGTGCCAGCAGCGAGGAGCGGGGGGGGGTGCAGACCCAGTACTTC
CDR3 protein: CASSEERGGVQTQYF

J gene: TRBJ2-7
V gene: TRBV12-3/TRBV12-4
D gene: -
clone size: -
CDR3 DNA: TGTGCCAGCAGTTTTAGGGAAGGGAGCGAGCAGTACTTC
CDR3 protein: CASSFREGSEQYF

J gene: TRBJ1-2
V gene: TRBV7-9
D gene: -
clone size: -
CDR3 DNA: TGTGCCAGCAGCCCTCCGGGGCGCGTCTATGGCTACACCTTC
CDR3 protein: CASSPPGRVYGYTF

J gene: TRBJ1-1
V gene: TRBV19
D gene: TRBD1
clone size: -
CDR3 DNA: TGTGCCAGCACCAGACAGGGAGTGAGCACTGAAGCTTTCTTT
CDR3 protein: CASTRQGVSTEAFF

J gene: TRBJ2-5
V gene: TRBV9
D gene: TRBD1
clone size: once
CDR3 DNA: TGTGCCAGCAGCGTAGCCGGGACAGGGGAAGAGACCCAGTACTTC
CDR3 protein: CASSVAGTGEETQYF

J gene: TRBJ2-5
V gene: TRBV5-6
D gene: -
clone size: -
CDR3 DNA: TGTGCCAGCAGCCGTCGGGGGGCGGAGACCCAGTACTTC
CDR3 protein: CASSRRGAETQYF

J gene: TRBJ1-2
V gene: TRBV2
D gene: -
clone size: -
CDR3 DNA: TGTGCCAGCAGTGAAGGGGAGGGAGGCTATGGCTACACCTTC
CDR3 protein: CASSEGEGGYGYTF

J gene: TRBJ2-5
V gene: TRBV25-1
D gene: -
clone size: once
CDR3 DNA: TGTGCCAGCAGTGCCCCTTTGAGTTACCAAGAGACCCAGTACTTC
CDR3 protein: CASSAPLSYQETQYF

J gene: TRBJ2-7
V gene: TRBV29-1
D gene: -
clone size: -
CDR3 DNA: TGCAGCGTTGGTTGGGGGTCCTACGAGCAGTACTTC
CDR3 protein: CSVGWGSYEQYF

J gene: TRBJ2-1
V gene: TRBV13
D gene: TRBD2
clone size: -
CDR3 DNA: TGTGCCAGCAGCTCGGGACGGGGGGTAAGGGGGCAGTTCTTC
CDR3 protein: CASSSGRGVRGQFF

J gene: TRBJ1-2
V gene: TRBV5-6
D gene: TRBD1
clone size: -
CDR3 DNA: TGTGCCAGCAGTCTAGCGGGGACAGGGACTAACTATGGCTACACCTTC
CDR3 protein: CASSLAGTGTNYGYTF

J gene: TRBJ1-2
V gene: TRBV9
D gene: -
clone size: -
CDR3 DNA: TGTGCCAGCAGCGTGGCGACCGGATATGGCTACACCTTC
CDR3 protein: CASSVATGYGYTF

J gene: TRBJ1-1
V gene: TRBV4-1
D gene: -
clone size: -
CDR3 DNA: TGCGCCAGCAGCCTGCGCCGGGACATTACTGAAGCTTTCTTT
CDR3 protein: CASSLRRDITEAFF

J gene: TRBJ1-2
V gene: TRBV7-6
D gene: -
clone size: -
CDR3 DNA: TGTGCCAGCAGCTCCCCTGGAGAGCTCTATGGCTACACCTTC
CDR3 protein: CASSSPGELYGYTF

J gene: TRBJ1-5
V gene: TRBV20-1
D gene: TRBD1
clone size: -
CDR3 DNA: TGCAGTGCTAGAGACTTCCGGGACAGCCATCAGCCCCAGCATTTT
CDR3 protein: CSARDFRDSHQPQHF

J gene: TRBJ2-1
V gene: TRBV13
D gene: TRBD1
clone size: -
CDR3 DNA: TGTGCCAGCAGCCAAACAGGGGAGAATGAGCAGTTCTTC
CDR3 protein: CASSQTGENEQFF

J gene: TRBJ2-3
V gene: TRBV7-9
D gene: TRBD2
clone size: -
CDR3 DNA: TGTGCCAGCAGCCCGACTAGCGGGGCGGCAGATACGCAGTATTTT
CDR3 protein: CASSPTSGAADTQYF

J gene: TRBJ1-2
V gene: TRBV29-1
D gene: -
clone size: -
CDR3 DNA: TGCAGCGTTGAAACCCCGGACGGGGGAGGAGGCTACACCTTC
CDR3 protein: CSVETPDGGGGYTF

J gene: TRBJ2-7
V gene: TRBV5-4
D gene: -
clone size: -
CDR3 DNA: TGTGCCAGCAGCTTGGACAGGGTCGACTACGAGCAGTACTTC
CDR3 protein: CASSLDRVDYEQYF

J gene: TRBJ1-4
V gene: TRBV13
D gene: -
clone size: -
CDR3 DNA: TGTGCCAGCAGCTACCAGGGTGGCGAAAAACTGTTTTTT
CDR3 protein: CASSYQGGEKLFF

J gene: TRBJ1-1
V gene: TRBV28
D gene: -
clone size: -
CDR3 DNA: TGTGCCAGCAGTTTCCCCGCCTCGCTGACTGAAGCTTTCTTT
CDR3 protein: CASSFPASLTEAFF

J gene: TRBJ2-7
V gene: TRBV13
D gene: -
clone size: -
CDR3 DNA: TGTGCCAGCAGGTTCACTAAGGGGCTGGTGTACGAGCAGTACTTC
CDR3 protein: CASRFTKGLVYEQYF

J gene: TRBJ2-3
V gene: TRBV9
D gene: TRBD2
clone size: -
CDR3 DNA: TGTGCCAGCGGATCCGGGACTATAAACACAGATACGCAGTATTTT
CDR3 protein: CASGSGTINTDTQYF

J gene: TRBJ2-2
V gene: TRBV20-1
D gene: -
clone size: -
CDR3 DNA: TGCAGTGCTCCGGACAGGAACACCGGGGAGCTGTTTTTT
CDR3 protein: CSAPDRNTGELFF

J gene: TRBJ1-1
V gene: TRBV4-1
D gene: TRBD1
clone size: -
CDR3 DNA: TGCGCCAGCAGCCGCGGACAGGGGTCTTACACTGAAGCTTTCTTT
CDR3 protein: CASSRGQGSYTEAFF

J gene: TRBJ1-2
V gene: TRBV12-3/TRBV12-4
D gene: -
clone size: once
CDR3 DNA: TGTGCCAGCAGTTTCAGGGGTCCCGGATATGGCTACACCTTC
CDR3 protein: CASSFRGPGYGYTF

J gene: TRBJ2-1
V gene: TRBV20-1
D gene: TRBD2
clone size: -
CDR3 DNA: TGCAGTGCTAGAGTAGAGCGGGGGCCGAGGAATGAGCAGTTCTTC
CDR3 protein: CSARVERGPRNEQFF

J gene: TRBJ2-7
V gene: TRBV5-1
D gene: -
clone size: -
CDR3 DNA: TGCGCCAGCAGCTTGGGGGAGAGGTATACGGGATACGAGCAGTACTTC
CDR3 protein: CASSLGERYTGYEQYF

J gene: TRBJ2-1
V gene: TRBV6-5
D gene: -
clone size: -
CDR3 DNA: TGTGCCAGCAGTTACTCGACTGGGGGCTATGAGCAGTTCTTC
CDR3 protein: CASSYSTGGYEQFF

J gene: TRBJ1-1
V gene: TRBV29-1
D gene: -
clone size: -
CDR3 DNA: TGCAGCGTTGAAGACCCGGACATGGGCTTGAACACTGAAGCTTTCTTT
CDR3 protein: CSVEDPDMGLNTEAFF

J gene: TRBJ2-4
V gene: TRBV25-1
D gene: TRBD1
clone size: -
CDR3 DNA: TGTGCCAGCAGTCCCTCTTCCTCCGGGACAGACCAGTACTTC
CDR3 protein: CASSPSSSGTDQYF

J gene: TRBJ1-1
V gene: TRBV4-3
D gene: TRBD1
clone size: -
CDR3 DNA: TGCGCCAGCAGCCAAGGAGGGGGCCGAACTGAAGCTTTCTTT
CDR3 protein: CASSQGGGRTEAFF

J gene: TRBJ2-5
V gene: TRBV12-3/TRBV12-4
D gene: TRBD1
clone size: -
CDR3 DNA: TGTGCCAGCAGTGACCCACAGGGGGCCCCCAGGGAGACCCAGTACTTC
CDR3 protein: CASSDPQGAPRETQYF

J gene: TRBJ1-5
V gene: TRBV24-1
D gene: TRBD1
clone size: -
CDR3 DNA: TGTGCCAGCCGCAATAGACAGGGAAATCAGCCCCAGCATTTT
CDR3 protein: CASRNRQGNQPQHF

J gene: TRBJ1-2
V gene: TRBV29-1
D gene: -
clone size: once
CDR3 DNA: TGCAGCGTTGAGGAAGGGGGGTATTATGGCTACACCTTC
CDR3 protein: CSVEEGGYYGYTF

J gene: TRBJ2-7
V gene: TRBV27
D gene: -
clone size: once
CDR3 DNA: TGTGCCAGCAGTCCAGCGGCGGGGGAGCAGTACTTC
CDR3 protein: CASSPAAGEQYF

J gene: TRBJ1-1
V gene: TRBV7-2
D gene: -
clone size: -
CDR3 DNA: TGTGCCAGCAGCTCTGCAGGGGTAGCAGCTTTCTTT
CDR3 protein: CASSSAGVAAFF

J gene: TRBJ2-3
V gene: TRBV7-9
D gene: -
clone size: -
CDR3 DNA: TGTGCCGTTTTACGGGGGAATGAAGATACGCAGTATTTT
CDR3 protein: CAVLRGNEDTQYF

J gene: TRBJ2-7
V gene: TRBV4-2
D gene: TRBD1
clone size: -
CDR3 DNA: TGTGCCAGCAGACCCGGGACAGGTACCTACGAGCAGTACTTC
CDR3 protein: CASRPGTGTYEQYF

J gene: TRBJ1-4
V gene: TRBV6-5
D gene: -
clone size: -
CDR3 DNA: TGTGCCCAGCGGGGGGGGCGAAATGAAAAACTGTTTTTT
CDR3 protein: CAQRGGRNEKLFF

J gene: TRBJ2-6
V gene: TRBV2
D gene: -
clone size: -
CDR3 DNA: TGTGCCAGCAGTGAAGGGGTTGGGGCCAACGTCCTGACTTTC
CDR3 protein: CASSEGVGANVLTF

J gene: TRBJ2-7
V gene: TRBV27
D gene: -
clone size: -
CDR3 DNA: TGTGCCAGCACAATTTCCCCGGACCACTACGAGCAGTACTTC
CDR3 protein: CASTISPDHYEQYF

J gene: TRBJ1-2
V gene: TRBV27
D gene: -
clone size: -
CDR3 DNA: TGTGCCACCGGAACAGGGACACCCTATGGCTACACCTTC
CDR3 protein: CATGTGTPYGYTF

J gene: TRBJ2-5
V gene: TRBV5-4
D gene: TRBD1
clone size: -
CDR3 DNA: TGTGCCAGCAGACAGGGGGGTGTAGAGACCCAGTACTTC
CDR3 protein: CASRQGGVETQYF

J gene: TRBJ2-3
V gene: TRBV15
D gene: TRBD2
clone size: -
CDR3 DNA: TGTGCCACCAGCACCACCCCGGGACTAGCGGGGACAACGCCAGATACGCAGTATTTT
CDR3 protein: CATSTTPGLAGTTPDTQYF

J gene: TRBJ2-7
V gene: TRBV20-1
D gene: TRBD1
clone size: -
CDR3 DNA: TGCAGTGCTCGGACAGGGGACTACGAGCAGTACTTC
CDR3 protein: CSARTGDYEQYF

J gene: TRBJ1-1
V gene: TRBV7-9
D gene: -
clone size: -
CDR3 DNA: TGTGCCAGCAGCTTGAGTGAACAGAACACTGAAGCTTTCTTT
CDR3 protein: CASSLSEQNTEAFF

J gene: TRBJ2-7
V gene: TRBV2
D gene: TRBD1
clone size: -
CDR3 DNA: TGTGCCAGCAGTGAAACCGACAGGGGGTGGTACGAGCAGTACTTC
CDR3 protein: CASSETDRGWYEQYF

J gene: TRBJ2-1
V gene: TRBV7-2
D gene: TRBD1
clone size: -
CDR3 DNA: TGTGCCAGCAGCTACAGGGGGCAGACATACAATGAGCAGTTCTTC
CDR3 protein: CASSYRGQTYNEQFF